This T cell receptor beta chain was identified in a study of cytomegalovirus exposure and HLA in healthy donors. Trimming shortened V by 1 base and J by 6 bases, and 17 bases separated the two germline ends. The CDR3 extends over 15 amino acids. Germline V gene lookup returns CDR1 SGHNT and CDR2 YYREEE (reference sequence). PCR primers comprised 60 Vbeta and 13 Jbeta primers. The assay was immunoSEQ multiplex PCR, and TCRdb's table has in-frame clones only and misses some. The table records about 240,000 clones, 70% to 90% of them present only once. This receptor was taken from a woman in her sixties or seventies in good health and CMV-seropositive. The source material was PBMCs. The J gene is TRBJ2-7, the V gene TRBV5-4; D is unclear. CDR3 nucleotide sequence: TGTGCCAGCAGCTTGCTTGGGCAGAAAGGTAGCGAGCAGTACTTC. Translating gives CASSLLGQKGSEQYF.